The entry that follows covers one TCR beta chain sequence. Germline V gene data show CDR1 as SGHVS and CDR2 as FQNEAQ. The CDR3 is 14 amino acids. The V and J ends lost 4 bases and 1 base, in that order; junction bases with no gene match: 3. Sequencing used immunoSEQ multiplex PCR; TCRdb keeps in-frame clones, though not all of them. Of more than 150,000 clones listed, 75% to 80% are singletons. The data stem from a study of blood T cell repertoires in COVID-19. Sequenced sample: peripheral blood. The receptor comes from a woman in her 70s with acute or convalescent COVID-19. V usage is TRBV7-8 and J usage is TRBJ1-1, with TRBD1 identical over 7 bases. CDR3 nucleotide sequence: TGTGCCAGCAGCTGGGGGACAGCGAACACTGAAGCTTTCTTT. It translates to CASSWGTANTEAFF.